The 29 T cell receptor beta chains given below trace back to one sample, sequenced in a study of technical replicates of blood from a few donors. TCRdb's table, derived via immunoSEQ multiplex PCR, lists solely in-frame clones and lacks some. The sample has some 64,000 clones, 95% to 98% seen once. Sequencing was performed on T cells isolated from PBMCs. The receptors were sampled from a human donor in good health.

The V and J genes are TRBV27 and TRBJ1-5, with TRBD1 as a possible D gene (5 bases). V dropped 4 bases and J dropped 4 bases, with 8 bases sitting between them. CDR3 size: 13 residues. From germline, CDR1 is MNHEY and CDR2 SMNVEV (reference sequence). This CDR3 is CASSWGLNQPQHF. In DNA form, the CDR3 reads TGTGCCAGCAGTTGGGGCTTAAATCAGCCCCAGCATTTT.

Turning to this clone: Mismatch with germline at one junction end may stem from a read error. The rearrangement joins TRBV5-6 to TRBJ2-7; possible D gene TRBD1, 6 bases. Germline assignment: CDR1 SGHDT and CDR2 YYEEEE. The CDR3 has 13 amino acids. CDR3 in amino acids: CASTLNRVYEQYF. CDR3 nucleotide sequence: TGTGCCAGCACCTTGAACAGGGTCTACGAGCAGTACTTC.

The V call is TRBV18, the J call TRBJ1-1, with D possibly TRBD1 on 5 matching bases. There are 12 residues in the CDR3. Trimming shortened V by 2 bases and J by 7 bases, and 8 bases separated the two germline ends. From germline, CDR1 is KGHSH and CDR2 LQKENI. CDR3 protein: CASSPWGVEAFF. CDR3 coding DNA: TGTGCCAGCTCACCATGGGGGGTTGAAGCTTTCTTT.

The count of this clone is one. V and J are TRBV2 and TRBJ1-1, with D possibly being TRBD1 (5 bases). The CDR3 sequence is 12 residues long. From germline, CDR1 is SNHLY and CDR2 FYNNEI. Trimming shortened V by 4 bases and J by 11 bases, and 14 bases separated the two germline ends. The DNA of the CDR3 is TGTGCCAGCAGTGTCTCGGGGGGTGACGCTTTCTTT. Translated: CASSVSGGDAFF.

V usage is TRBV9 and J usage is TRBJ2-5; 8 bases are shared with TRBD1. Germline V gene lookup returns CDR1 SGDLS and CDR2 YYNGEE. There are 17 residues in the CDR3. Trimming at V came to 2 bases and at J to 5 bases, leaving 14 bases not matched to a gene. The DNA of the CDR3 is TGTGCCAGCAGCGTTGGTTCCCAGGGGGCTAGCCGGGAGACCCAGTACTTC. Translated, it gives CASSVGSQGASRETQYF.

The gene calls are TRBV11-3 and TRBJ1-1; no clear D. V gave up 4 bases and J gave up 5 bases, with 11 bases separating them. CDR1 SGHNT and CDR2 YENEEA come from the germline V gene. This CDR3 comprises 13 residues. CDR3 loop: CASSSLERTEAFF. CDR3 sequence (DNA): TGTGCCAGCAGCTCGTTGGAGAGGACTGAAGCTTTCTTT.

This chain connects TRBV5-1 to TRBJ1-2, with D maybe TRBD1 (5 bases). Trimming took off 6 bases at V and 1 base at J, with 16 bases between the two ends. The CDR3 contains 15 residues. CDR1 and CDR2 (germline): SGHRS, YFSETQ. The CDR3: CASIPGDHGNYGYTF. The CDR3 DNA reads TGCGCCAGCATCCCGGGGGACCATGGTAACTATGGCTACACCTTC.

The chain is built from TRBV6-1 and TRBJ1-5, with 9 bases identical to TRBD1. Germline-derived CDR1 and CDR2 are MNHNS and SASEGT. Trimming at V came to 6 bases and at J to 3 bases, leaving 3 bases not matched to a gene. CDR3 length equals 14 residues. In nucleotides, the CDR3 is TGTGCCAGCAGACAGGGGGCGGACAATCAGCCCCAGCATTTT. Residues: CASRQGADNQPQHF.

V and J are TRBV15 and TRBJ1-3; D might be TRBD1 (5 bases). With 3 bases removed from V and 2 bases from J, the gap between germline ends came to 8 bases. Germline V CDR1 and CDR2: LNHNV, YYDKDF (reference sequence). The CDR3 is 14 residues long. The CDR3 coding sequence is TGTGCCACCAGCAGTCGGGGGACTGGAAACACCATATATTTT. Translating gives CATSSRGTGNTIYF.

CDR3 loop: CASSQSIAAPYEQYF. CDR3 sequence (DNA): TGTGCCAGCAGCCAATCAATCGCGGCCCCCTACGAGCAGTACTTC. J is TRBJ2-7 and V is TRBV4-2; no clear D gene. V lost 2 bases and J 2 bases, leaving 13 bases between the germline ends. This CDR3 has 15 amino acids. Germline V lookup: CDR1 LGHNA, CDR2 YNFKEQ.

This clone has just one count. The chain is built from TRBV11-2 and TRBJ2-7; 7 positions match TRBD1. This CDR3 is 13 amino acids long. Looked up from germline, CDR1 is SGHAT and CDR2 is FQNNGV. The V gene end was trimmed by 4 bases and the J gene end by 7 bases; junction bases not matched to a gene: 7. The CDR3 DNA reads TGTGCCAGCAGCTCCTCAGGGACAGCGGAGCAGTACTTC. Translation gives CASSSSGTAEQYF.

The rearrangement uses TRBV5-1 and TRBJ1-1; 7 bases agree with TRBD1. This CDR3 spans 14 amino acids. Trimming at V came to 4 bases and at J to 4 bases, leaving 7 bases not matched to a gene. In germline, CDR1 is SGHRS, CDR2 YFSETQ. This CDR3 is CASSGTTGATEAFF. The CDR3 DNA sequence: TGCGCCAGCAGCGGAACAACAGGGGCCACTGAAGCTTTCTTT.

This chain connects TRBV7-9 to TRBJ2-1, with D possibly matching TRBD2 (6 bases). CDR3 length equals 14 residues. Germline loops: CDR1 SEHNR, CDR2 FQNEAQ (reference sequence). Trimming took off 5 bases at V and 3 bases at J, with 11 bases between the two ends. For the CDR3, the DNA is TGTGCCAGCAGCCTGGGTAGCGGCTACAATGAGCAGTTCTTC. It is translated as CASSLGSGYNEQFF.

V usage is TRBV5-6 and J usage is TRBJ1-5; 8 bases line up with TRBD1. The CDR3 is 16 residues long. The junction had 12 bases not matched to a gene; V was cut back by 4 bases and J by 6 bases. The germline gives CDR1 SGHDT, CDR2 YYEEEE. The CDR3 here is CASSETKAGGGQPQHF. DNA for the CDR3: TGTGCCAGCAGCGAAACAAAAGCAGGGGGCGGTCAGCCCCAGCATTTT.

This chain uses TRBV5-5 with TRBJ1-1, with 7 bases matching TRBD1. Trimming cost V 4 bases and J 7 bases; bases outside gene matches: 7. Germline assignment: CDR1 SGHKS and CDR2 YYEKEE (reference sequence). This CDR3 contains 13 residues. CDR3: CASSRTRDSEAFF. In DNA form, the CDR3 reads TGTGCCAGCAGCCGAACTCGGGACAGTGAAGCTTTCTTT.

The chain couples TRBV11-2 to TRBJ1-5, with no clear D. The germline CDR1 and CDR2 sequences are SGHAT and FQNNGV. V gave up 1 base and J gave up 1 base, with 8 bases separating them. The CDR3 contains 15 residues. The CDR3 sequence is CASSLAGTSNQPQHF. In DNA, the CDR3 is TGTGCCAGCAGCTTAGCGGGTACGAGCAATCAGCCCCAGCATTTT.

The chain combines TRBV5-4 with TRBJ2-7; TRBD2 aligns across 14 bases. V shed 4 bases, J shed 2 bases, and the junction held 11 bases outside the gene matches. Germline CDR1 is SGHNT and CDR2 is YYREEE (reference sequence). This CDR3 region has 18 residues. The CDR3 here is CASSEAGTSGRGAYEQYF. In DNA form, the CDR3 reads TGTGCCAGCAGCGAAGCCGGGACTAGCGGGAGAGGGGCCTACGAGCAGTACTTC.

This rearrangement joins TRBV5-1 to TRBJ1-2, with 7 bases aligning to TRBD1. The CDR3 runs 15 residues. V shed 2 bases and J 2 bases; nucleotides not matched to a gene: 6. Germline loops: CDR1 SGHRS, CDR2 YFSETQ. As DNA, the CDR3 is TGCGCCAGCAGCTTTGACCCGGGACAGAACTATGGCTACACCTTC. Translating gives CASSFDPGQNYGYTF.

The chain combines TRBV2 with TRBJ1-2, with D possibly TRBD1 on 5 matching bases. Trimming pared 3 bases from V and 4 bases from J, leaving 9 bases between. Germline V gene sequence: CDR1 SNHLY, CDR2 FYNNEI. This CDR3 is 13 amino acids long. The CDR3 bases are TGTGCCAGCAGTGAGGACACCCTCTATGGCTACACCTTC. It encodes CASSEDTLYGYTF. The full variable domain, its missing parts supplied by reference TRBV2 and TRBJ1-2, is EPEVTQTPSHQVTQMGQEVILRCVPISNHLYFYWYRQILGQKVEFLVSFYNNEISEKSEIFDDQFSVERPDGSNFTLKIRSTKLEDSAMYFCASSEDTLYGYTFGSGTRLTVV.

The V and J genes are TRBV4-1 and TRBJ2-7; D gene uncertain. The CDR3 spans 12 residues. V shed 0 bases and J shed 4 bases, with 4 bases lying between them. Germline V gene lookup returns CDR1 MGHRA and CDR2 YSYEKL. The CDR3 region is CASSQDKYEQYF. For the CDR3, the DNA is TGCGCCAGCAGCCAAGATAAATACGAGCAGTACTTC.

This chain links TRBV7-9 with TRBJ1-3; no definite D call. Germline CDR1 reads SEHNR; CDR2 reads FQNEAQ (reference sequence). This CDR3 contains 14 residues. The V and J ends lost 0 bases and 6 bases respectively, with 9 bases between them. The CDR3 DNA follows: TGTGCCAGCAGCTTAGCGGGAGCAGAAAACACCATATATTTT. Translating it yields CASSLAGAENTIYF. Together with reference TRBV7-9 and TRBJ1-3, the CDR3 gives the full variable domain: DTGVSQNPRHKITKRGQNVTFRCDPISEHNRLYWYRQTLGQGPEFLTYFQNEAQLEKSRLLSDRFSAERPKGSFSTLEIQRTEQGDSAMYLCASSLAGAENTIYFGEGSWLTVV.

The chain recombines TRBV6-5 with TRBJ1-4; D is unresolved. The CDR3 covers 14 residues. Germline V lookup: CDR1 MNHEY, CDR2 SVGAGI. V was clipped by 8 bases and J by 0 bases, with 10 bases between them. As DNA, the CDR3 is TGTGCCAGCGGCGGGTTAACAACTAATGAAAAACTGTTTTTT. Translated, it gives CASGGLTTNEKLFF.

The CDR3: CAWSIKKGQRGNTEAFF. CDR3 DNA: TGTGCCTGGAGTATCAAGAAAGGCCAGCGCGGGAACACTGAAGCTTTCTTT. V usage is TRBV30 and J usage is TRBJ1-1; D call uncertain. The CDR3 has 17 amino acids. Trimming shortened V by 2 bases and J by 1 base, and 20 bases separated the two germline ends. CDR1 and CDR2 from the germline V gene are GTSNPN and SVGIG (reference sequence).

V is TRBV9 and J is TRBJ2-2; D is perhaps TRBD1 (5 bases). The CDR3 is 17 residues long. The V end lost 0 bases, the J end lost 0 bases, and 12 bases lay between the germline ends. Germline CDR1 and CDR2: SGDLS and YYNGEE. This CDR3 is CASSVVSRETNTGELFF. In DNA form, the CDR3 reads TGTGCCAGCAGCGTAGTATCCAGGGAAACGAACACCGGGGAGCTGTTTTTT.

V is TRBV9 and J is TRBJ2-5; 7 nucleotides match TRBD1. This CDR3 spans 16 amino acids. V shed 3 bases, J shed 3 bases, and the junction held 11 bases outside the gene matches. Germline CDR1 SGDLS, CDR2 YYNGEE. The CDR3 DNA is TGTGCCAGCAGCGCGTCTACGGGACAGATGGAAGAGACCCAGTACTTC. Residues: CASSASTGQMEETQYF.

CDR3 protein: CASSSQTGTGGLPGKLFF. The DNA for the CDR3 is TGTGCCAGCAGCTCCCAGACCGGGACAGGGGGCCTTCCGGGAAAACTGTTTTTT. The chain is built from TRBV7-8 and TRBJ1-4, with 12 bases that match TRBD1. This CDR3 comprises 18 residues. Germline loops: CDR1 SGHVS, CDR2 FQNEAQ. The V gene end was trimmed by 4 bases and the J gene end by 10 bases; junction bases not matched to a gene: 16.

The chain uses TRBV5-6 and TRBJ2-7; 11 bases map to TRBD1. The length of the CDR3 is 16 residues. V gave up 4 bases and J gave up 3 bases; unmatched junction bases: 9. The germline V gene has CDR1 SGHDT and CDR2 YYEEEE. As DNA, the CDR3 is TGTGCCAGCAGCCTAGGAGGGACAGGGGGGTTCTACGAGCAGTACTTC. It translates to CASSLGGTGGFYEQYF.

The J gene is TRBJ2-1, the V gene TRBV5-1, with 8 bases matching TRBD1. The CDR3 has 14 amino acids. V was pared by 4 bases and J by 7 bases, with 7 bases of the junction left unmatched. CDR1 and CDR2 from the germline V gene are SGHRS and YFSETQ. Here the CDR3 reads CASSLGQGENEQFF. In nucleotides, the CDR3 is TGCGCCAGCAGCCTAGGACAGGGTGAGAATGAGCAGTTCTTC.

The J gene is TRBJ2-7, the V gene TRBV7-9; tentatively, D is TRBD1 (5 bases). V lost 5 bases to trimming and J lost 6 bases, with 14 bases between them. Per the germline V gene, CDR1 is SEHNR and CDR2 is FQNEAQ (reference sequence). This CDR3 is built from 13 residues. The CDR3 bases are TGTGCCAGCAGCCATTCTGGGGCCCTCGAGCAGTACTTC. This codes for CASSHSGALEQYF.